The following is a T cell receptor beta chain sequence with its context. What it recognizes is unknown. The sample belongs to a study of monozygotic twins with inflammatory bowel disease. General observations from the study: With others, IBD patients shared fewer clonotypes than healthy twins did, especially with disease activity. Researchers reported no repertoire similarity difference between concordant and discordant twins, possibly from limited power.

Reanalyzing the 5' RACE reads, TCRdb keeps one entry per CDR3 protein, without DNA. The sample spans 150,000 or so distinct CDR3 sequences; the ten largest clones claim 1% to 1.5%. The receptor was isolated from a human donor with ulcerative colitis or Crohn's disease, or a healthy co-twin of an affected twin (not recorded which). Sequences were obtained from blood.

CDR3 sequence reads: CASSLGSRTDTQYF. V is TRBV5-1 and J is TRBJ2-3. CDR3 size: 14 residues. Germline V CDR1 and CDR2: SGHRS, YFSETQ.